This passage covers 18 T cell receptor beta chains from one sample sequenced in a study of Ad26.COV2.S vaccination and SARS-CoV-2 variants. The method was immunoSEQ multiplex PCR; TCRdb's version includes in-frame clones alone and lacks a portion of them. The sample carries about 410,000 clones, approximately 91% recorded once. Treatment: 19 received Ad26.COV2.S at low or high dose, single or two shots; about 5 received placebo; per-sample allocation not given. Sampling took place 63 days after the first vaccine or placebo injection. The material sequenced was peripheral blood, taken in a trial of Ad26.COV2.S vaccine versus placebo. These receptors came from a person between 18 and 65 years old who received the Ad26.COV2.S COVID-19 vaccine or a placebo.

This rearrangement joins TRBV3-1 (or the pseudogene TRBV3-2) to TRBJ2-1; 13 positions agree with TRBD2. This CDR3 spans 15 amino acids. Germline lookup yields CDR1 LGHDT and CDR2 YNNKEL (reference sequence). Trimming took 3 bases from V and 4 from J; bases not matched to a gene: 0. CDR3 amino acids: CASSQTSGRYNEQFF. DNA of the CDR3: TGTGCCAGCAGCCAGACTAGCGGGAGGTACAATGAGCAGTTCTTC.

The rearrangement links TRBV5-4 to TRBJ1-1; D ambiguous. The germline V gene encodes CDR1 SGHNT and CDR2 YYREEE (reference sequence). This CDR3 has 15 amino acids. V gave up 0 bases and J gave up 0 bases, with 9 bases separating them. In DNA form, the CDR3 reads TGTGCCAGCAGCTTGGGACGTAAATTGAACACTGAAGCTTTCTTT. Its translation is CASSLGRKLNTEAFF.

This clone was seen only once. The CDR3 region has the DNA TGTGCCAGTAGTGCTGAACTTGGACGGAGCAATCAGCCCCAGCATTTT. It is translated as CASSAELGRSNQPQHF. The chain joins TRBV19 to TRBJ1-5; unclear D gene. V was pared by 5 bases and J by 1 base, with 15 bases between. The CDR3 totals 16 residues. In germline, CDR1 is LNHDA, CDR2 SQIVND (reference sequence).

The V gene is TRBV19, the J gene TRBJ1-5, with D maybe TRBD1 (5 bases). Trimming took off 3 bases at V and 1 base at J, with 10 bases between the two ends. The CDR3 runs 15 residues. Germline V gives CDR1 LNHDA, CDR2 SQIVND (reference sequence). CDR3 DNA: TGTGCCAGTAGTATCACCAGGGTGAGCAATCAGCCCCAGCATTTT. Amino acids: CASSITRVSNQPQHF. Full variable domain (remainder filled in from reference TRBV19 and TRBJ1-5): DGGITQSPKYLFRKEGQNVTLSCEQNLNHDAMYWYRQDPGQGLRLIYYSQIVNDFQKGDIAEGYSVSREKKESFPLTVTSAQKNPTAFYLCASSITRVSNQPQHFGDGTRLSIL.

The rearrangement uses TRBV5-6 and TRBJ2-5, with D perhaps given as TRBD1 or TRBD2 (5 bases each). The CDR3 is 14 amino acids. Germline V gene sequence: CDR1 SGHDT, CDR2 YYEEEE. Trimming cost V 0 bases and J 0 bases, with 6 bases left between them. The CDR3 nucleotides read TGTGCCAGCAGCTTGGGAGGGGACCAAGAGACCCAGTACTTC. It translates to CASSLGGDQETQYF.

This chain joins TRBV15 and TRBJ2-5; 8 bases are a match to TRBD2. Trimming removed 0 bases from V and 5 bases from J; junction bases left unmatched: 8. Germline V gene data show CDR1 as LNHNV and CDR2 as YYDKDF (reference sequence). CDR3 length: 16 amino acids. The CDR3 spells CATSRDPAGVGETQYF. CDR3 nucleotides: TGTGCCACCAGCAGAGATCCAGCGGGAGTGGGGGAGACCCAGTACTTC.

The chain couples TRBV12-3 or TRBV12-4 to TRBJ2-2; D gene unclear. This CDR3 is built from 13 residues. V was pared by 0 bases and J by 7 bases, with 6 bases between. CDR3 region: CASSLAGLGELFF. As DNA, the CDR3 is TGTGCCAGCAGTTTAGCAGGGCTCGGGGAGCTGTTTTTT.

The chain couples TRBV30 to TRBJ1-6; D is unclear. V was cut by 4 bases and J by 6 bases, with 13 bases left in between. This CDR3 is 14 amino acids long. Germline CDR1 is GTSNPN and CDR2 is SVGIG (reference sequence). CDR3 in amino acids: CAWNTPPSNSPLHF. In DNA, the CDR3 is TGTGCCTGGAATACCCCCCCCAGTAATTCACCCCTCCACTTT.

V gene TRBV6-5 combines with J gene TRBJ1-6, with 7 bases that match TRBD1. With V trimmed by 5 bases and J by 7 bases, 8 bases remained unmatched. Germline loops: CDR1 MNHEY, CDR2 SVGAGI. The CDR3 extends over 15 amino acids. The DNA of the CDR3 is TGTGCCAGCAGTAAACAGGGGCCGAGGAATTCACCCCTCCACTTT. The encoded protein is CASSKQGPRNSPLHF.

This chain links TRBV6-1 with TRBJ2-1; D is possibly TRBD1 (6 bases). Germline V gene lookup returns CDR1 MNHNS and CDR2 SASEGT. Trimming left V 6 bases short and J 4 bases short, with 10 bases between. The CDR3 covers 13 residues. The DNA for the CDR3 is TGTGCCAGCAGCTTAACAGGGTACAATGAGCAGTTCTTC. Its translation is CASSLTGYNEQFF.

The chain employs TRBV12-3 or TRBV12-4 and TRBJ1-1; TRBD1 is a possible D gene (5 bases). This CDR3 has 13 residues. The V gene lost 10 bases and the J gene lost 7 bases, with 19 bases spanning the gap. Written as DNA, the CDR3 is TGTGCCACCTCCCTCCGCTCAGGGTTTGAAGCTTTCTTT. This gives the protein CATSLRSGFEAFF.

The CDR3 region is CASSLVGQEYGYTF. The DNA of the CDR3 is TGTGCCAGCAGCTTGGTAGGACAGGAATATGGCTACACCTTC. This sequence joins TRBV5-4 and TRBJ1-2, with 7 bases that match TRBD1. Per the germline V gene, CDR1 is SGHNT and CDR2 is YYREEE (reference sequence). The V and J ends lost 0 bases and 5 bases, in that order; junction bases with no gene match: 4. The length of the CDR3 is 14 residues.

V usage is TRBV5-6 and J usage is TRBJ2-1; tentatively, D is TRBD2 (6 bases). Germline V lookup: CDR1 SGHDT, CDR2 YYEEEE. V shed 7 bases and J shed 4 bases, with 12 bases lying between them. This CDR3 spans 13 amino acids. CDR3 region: CASGRRAYNEQFF. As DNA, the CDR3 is TGTGCCAGCGGGAGGCGGGCGTACAATGAGCAGTTCTTC.

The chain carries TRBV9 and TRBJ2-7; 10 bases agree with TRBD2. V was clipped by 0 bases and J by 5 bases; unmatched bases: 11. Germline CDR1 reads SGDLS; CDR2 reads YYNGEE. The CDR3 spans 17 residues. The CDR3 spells CASSVGSGRSLIHEQYF. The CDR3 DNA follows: TGTGCCAGCAGCGTAGGTAGCGGGAGGAGCCTAATCCACGAGCAGTACTTC.

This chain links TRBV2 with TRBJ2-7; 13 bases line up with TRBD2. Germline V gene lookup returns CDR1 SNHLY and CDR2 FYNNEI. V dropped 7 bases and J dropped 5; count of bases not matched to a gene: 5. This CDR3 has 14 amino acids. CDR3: CASMGLAGKDEQYF. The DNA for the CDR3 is TGTGCCAGCATGGGACTAGCGGGAAAAGACGAGCAGTACTTC.

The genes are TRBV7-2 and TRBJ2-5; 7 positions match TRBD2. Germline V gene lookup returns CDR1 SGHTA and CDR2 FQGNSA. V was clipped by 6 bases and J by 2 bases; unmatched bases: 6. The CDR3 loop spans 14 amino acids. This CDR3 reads CASSPGGRQETQYF. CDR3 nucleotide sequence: TGTGCCAGCAGTCCGGGGGGACGACAAGAGACCCAGTACTTC.

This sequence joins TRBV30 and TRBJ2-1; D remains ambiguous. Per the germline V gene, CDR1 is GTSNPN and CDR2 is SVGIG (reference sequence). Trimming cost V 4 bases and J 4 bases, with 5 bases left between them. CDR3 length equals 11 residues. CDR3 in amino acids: CAWTRYNEQFF. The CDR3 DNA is TGTGCCTGGACCCGTTACAATGAGCAGTTCTTC.

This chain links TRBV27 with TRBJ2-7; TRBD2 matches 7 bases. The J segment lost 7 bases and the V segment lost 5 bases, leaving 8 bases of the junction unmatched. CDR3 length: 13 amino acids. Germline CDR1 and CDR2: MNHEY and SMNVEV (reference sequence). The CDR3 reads CASSPLMGGEQYF. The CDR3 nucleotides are TGTGCCAGCAGTCCCCTAATGGGAGGGGAGCAGTACTTC.